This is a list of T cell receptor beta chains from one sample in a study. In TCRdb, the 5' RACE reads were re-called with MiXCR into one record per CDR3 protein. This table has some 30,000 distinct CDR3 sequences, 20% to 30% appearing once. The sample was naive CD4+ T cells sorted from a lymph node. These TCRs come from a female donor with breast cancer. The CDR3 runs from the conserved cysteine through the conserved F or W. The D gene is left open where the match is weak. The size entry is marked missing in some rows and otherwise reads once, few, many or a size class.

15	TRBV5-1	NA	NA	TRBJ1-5	TGCGCCAGCAGCGCCGTGCCCGGGGGCAATCAGCCCCAGCATTTT	CASSAVPGGNQPQHF
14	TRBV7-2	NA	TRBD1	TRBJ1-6	TGTGCCAGCAGCTTGGACAGGGTCGGATCACCCCTCCACTTT	CASSLDRVGSPLHF
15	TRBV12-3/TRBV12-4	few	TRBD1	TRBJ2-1	TGTGCCGGCAGTTTATTGGGACAGGGTACCAATGAGCAGTTCTTC	CAGSLLGQGTNEQFF
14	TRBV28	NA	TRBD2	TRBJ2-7	TGTGCCAGCAGGGGGACTAGCGGAACTTACGAGCAGTACTTC	CASRGTSGTYEQYF
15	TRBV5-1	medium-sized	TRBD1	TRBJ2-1	TGCGCCAGCAGCATAGACAGGGGCTCCTACAATGAGCAGTTCTTC	CASSIDRGSYNEQFF
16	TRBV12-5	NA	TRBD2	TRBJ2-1	TGTGCTAGTGGTTCAGGGACTAGTCCTGGGATGGATGAGCAGTTCTTC	CASGSGTSPGMDEQFF
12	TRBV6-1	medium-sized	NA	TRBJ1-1	TGTGCCAGCAGATGGGGGAACACTGAAGCTTTCTTT	CASRWGNTEAFF
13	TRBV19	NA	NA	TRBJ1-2	TGTGCCAGTAGTATAGATGGACAGTCTGGCTACACCTTC	CASSIDGQSGYTF
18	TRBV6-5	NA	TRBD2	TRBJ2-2	TGTGCCAGCAGTTACGCACCCGGGACTAGTCAGAGCACCGGGGAGCTGTTTTTT	CASSYAPGTSQSTGELFF
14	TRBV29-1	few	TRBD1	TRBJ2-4	TGCAGCGGAACAGGGGCCGGGGCCAAAAACATTCAGTACTTC	CSGTGAGAKNIQYF
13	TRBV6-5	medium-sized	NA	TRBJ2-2	TGTGCCAGCGGTGAGGCGGGGACCGGGGAGCTGTTTTTT	CASGEAGTGELFF
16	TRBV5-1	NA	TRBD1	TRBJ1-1	TGCGCCAGCAGCCCTGAGACAGGGGGCGGCGTACATGAAGCTTTCTTT	CASSPETGGGVHEAFF
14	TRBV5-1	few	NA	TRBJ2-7	TGCGCCAGCAGCTTGGCCTTTTCGACCTACGAGCAGTACTTC	CASSLAFSTYEQYF
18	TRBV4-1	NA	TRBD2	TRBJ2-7	TGCGCCAGCAGCCAACTCCCGATTATAGCGGGAGGCCCCTACGAGCAGTACTTC	CASSQLPIIAGGPYEQYF
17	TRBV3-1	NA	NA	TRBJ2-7	TGTGCCAGCAGCCCACGCGCAACAGGGCCCCTCTCCTACGAGCAGTACTTC	CASSPRATGPLSYEQYF
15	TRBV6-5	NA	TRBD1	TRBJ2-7	TGTGCCGGCAGTTACTACGACAGGGGATCCTACGAGCAGTACTTC	CAGSYYDRGSYEQYF
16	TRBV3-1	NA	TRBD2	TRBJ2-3	TGTGCCAGCAGGCTCGGGACTAGCGGGAGAACAGATACGCAGTATTTT	CASRLGTSGRTDTQYF
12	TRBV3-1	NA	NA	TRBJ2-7	TGTGCCAGCAGCCAAGATGACTACGAGCAGTACTTC	CASSQDDYEQYF
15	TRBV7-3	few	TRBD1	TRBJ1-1	TGTGCCAGCAGCTTACTGGGGTCAGGACAGGGTGAAGCTTTCTTT	CASSLLGSGQGEAFF
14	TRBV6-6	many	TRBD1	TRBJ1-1	TGTGCCAGCAGTTACCGACAGGGGAGAGCTGAAGCTTTCTTT	CASSYRQGRAEAFF
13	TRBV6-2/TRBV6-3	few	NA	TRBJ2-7	TGTGCCAGCACGCGGAACAGCTACTACGAGCAGTACTTC	CASTRNSYYEQYF
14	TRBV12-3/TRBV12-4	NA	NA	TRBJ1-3	TGTGCCAGCAGATCAACAGGGTCCGGAAACACCATATATTTT	CASRSTGSGNTIYF
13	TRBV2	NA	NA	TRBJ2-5	TGTGCCAAACGAGGACTTTACGTGGAGACCCAGTACTTC	CAKRGLYVETQYF
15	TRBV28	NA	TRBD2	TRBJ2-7	TGTGCCAGCAGCCGAACTAGCGGGAGCCTACTGGAGCAGTACTTC	CASSRTSGSLLEQYF
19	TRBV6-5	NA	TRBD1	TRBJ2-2	TGTGCCAGCAGTTACACTAACCCCGGGGGACAGGGGGGGGCCGGGGAGCTGTTTTTT	CASSYTNPGGQGGAGELFF
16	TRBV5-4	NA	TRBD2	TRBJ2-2	TGTGCCAGCAGCCCCTATCGTGGTGGGAGGGGCGGGGAGCTGTTTTTT	CASSPYRGGRGGELFF
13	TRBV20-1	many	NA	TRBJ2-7	TGCAGTGCTAGGCGGGACAAAGACTACGAGCAGTACTTC	CSARRDKDYEQYF
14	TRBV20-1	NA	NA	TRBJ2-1	TGCAGTGCTAGAGATCCGGGTAGCGACAATGAGCAGTTCTTC	CSARDPGSDNEQFF
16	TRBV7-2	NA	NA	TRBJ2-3	TGTGCCAGCAGCAACCTTGGAGTTCCGGGCACAGATACGCAGTATTTT	CASSNLGVPGTDTQYF
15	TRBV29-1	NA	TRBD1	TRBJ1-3	TGCAGCGCCCGGGGGACAGACGACTCTGGAAACACCATATATTTT	CSARGTDDSGNTIYF
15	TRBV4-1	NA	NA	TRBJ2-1	TGCGCCAGCAACCAAGTCCAGCGCTCCTACAATGAGCAGTTCTTC	CASNQVQRSYNEQFF
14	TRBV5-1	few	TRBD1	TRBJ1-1	TGCGCCAGCAGCCTCGGAAGCCCAGGGGGTGAAGCTTTCTTT	CASSLGSPGGEAFF
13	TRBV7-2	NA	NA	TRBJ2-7	TGTGCCAGCAGCTCGGGCGTTGGGTACGAGCAGTACTTC	CASSSGVGYEQYF
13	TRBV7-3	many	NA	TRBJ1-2	TGTGCCAAACCCCAGACAAGAGACTATGGCTACACCTTC	CAKPQTRDYGYTF
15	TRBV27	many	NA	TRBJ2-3	TGTGCCAGCGGTGAACAGGAACCTACGGGAGATACGCAGTATTTT	CASGEQEPTGDTQYF
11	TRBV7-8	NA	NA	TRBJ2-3	TGTGCCAGCAGCTTAATCGGGTCCCAGTATTTT	CASSLIGSQYF
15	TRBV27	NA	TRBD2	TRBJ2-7	TGTGCCAGCAGTTTTACCGGGGCGGGGGGCTACGAGCAGTACTTC	CASSFTGAGGYEQYF
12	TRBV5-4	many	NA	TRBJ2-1	TGTGCCAGCAGCTTGGATTACAATGAGCAGTTCTTC	CASSLDYNEQFF
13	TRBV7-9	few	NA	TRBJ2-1	TGTGCCAGCAGCTTAAGGGGGGGCAATGAGCAGTTCTTC	CASSLRGGNEQFF
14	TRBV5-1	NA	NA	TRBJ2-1	TGCGCCAGCAGCCGTGTGAGCGGACAGAATGAGCAGTTCTTC	CASSRVSGQNEQFF
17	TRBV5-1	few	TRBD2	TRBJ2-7	TGCGCCAGCAGCTTTTGGACTAGCGGGAGGTTTACCTACGAGCAGTGCTTC	CASSFWTSGRFTYEQCF
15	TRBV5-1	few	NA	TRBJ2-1	TGCGCCGGCAGCTTGGGCGGGACAGTTCACAATGAGCAGTTCTTC	CAGSLGGTVHNEQFF
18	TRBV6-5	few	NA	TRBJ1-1	TGTGCCAGCAGTTACGAGGCAGTAGGGACTGGGCCGAACACTGAAGCTTTCTTT	CASSYEAVGTGPNTEAFF
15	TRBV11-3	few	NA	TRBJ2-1	TGTGCCAGCAGCTTAGGATGGCAGTCCTACAATGAGCAGTTCTTC	CASSLGWQSYNEQFF
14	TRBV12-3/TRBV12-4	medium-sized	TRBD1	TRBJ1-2	TGTGCCAGCTTGAGAACAGGGGGCCGCGATGGCTACACCTTC	CASLRTGGRDGYTF
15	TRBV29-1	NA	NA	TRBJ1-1	TGCAGCTCTGTCGGGACGGGCAGCAAGGGCACTGAAGCTTTCTTT	CSSVGTGSKGTEAFF
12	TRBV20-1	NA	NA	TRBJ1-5	TGCAGTGTTAGGGGGGGCGGTCAGCCCCAGCATTTT	CSVRGGGQPQHF
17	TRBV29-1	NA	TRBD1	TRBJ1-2	TGCAGCGTTGGAACGTTGGAGGGGACAGGGGAAGATGGTGGCTACACCTTC	CSVGTLEGTGEDGGYTF
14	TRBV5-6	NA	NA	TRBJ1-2	TGTGCCAGCAGTCACGAGGCCAGTGACTATGGCTACACCTTC	CASSHEASDYGYTF
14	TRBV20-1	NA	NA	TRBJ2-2	TGCAGTGCTAGGATGAAAGCGGAACGGGGGGAGCTGTTTTTT	CSARMKAERGELFF